This TCR beta chain derives from a study of T cells in Graves' hyperthyroidism and ophthalmopathy. Study results and limitations: Ophthalmopathy, as predicted by the model, came a median approximately 5.9 months after the prediction. Blood also carried most thyroid clonotypes expanded above 0.001.

In the case of this clonotype: The target antigen is unknown.

Using RNA transcripts as the source, TCR beta CDR3 regions were amplified. The HTBI primer set drove a first-round RT-PCR of the TCR CDR3. TCRdb itself ran the multiplex PCR reads through MiXCR, one entry per CDR3 protein. This table holds about 320,000 distinct CDR3 sequences, approximately 17% found once. The germline CDR1 and CDR2 sequences are SGDLS and YYNGEE. The V and J ends lost 0 bases and 4 bases respectively, with 11 bases between them. CDR3 length: 15 residues. An absence of ophthalmopathy progression within 18 months meant stable Graves' hyperthyroidism. From roughly 10 ml of fresh peripheral blood, PBMCs were isolated.

The rearrangement joins TRBV9 to TRBJ2-1, with unresolved D. Material for sequencing was blood. This TCR was sampled from a young man with Graves' hyperthyroidism. CDR3 in DNA: TGTGCCAGCAGCGTAGATGGGGTCCCGTACAATGAGCAGTTCTTC. Encoded protein: CASSVDGVPYNEQFF.